This section outlines one T cell receptor (beta chain) sequence together with its context. Antigen specificity is unknown. This entry belongs to a study of Ad26.COV2.S vaccination and SARS-CoV-2 variants. Treatment noted: roughly 19 received Ad26.COV2.S at low or high dose, single or two shots; 5 received placebo; per-sample allocation not given. Samples came from day 63 after the first vaccine or placebo injection. This table comes from immunoSEQ multiplex PCR, and its TCRdb copy is limited to in-frame clones, with some not included. Found here are roughly 320,000 clones, about 86% of them singletons; the top ten hold 1.5% to 2.5%. Study results and caveats: Breadth measured for non-spike TCRs was similar across vaccine and placebo recipients.

The germline V gene encodes CDR1 SGHAT and CDR2 FQNNGV. Trimming shortened V by 0 bases and J by 2 bases, and 16 bases separated the two germline ends. The CDR3 covers 17 residues. This clonotype was obtained from a person between 18 and 59 years old who received the Ad26.COV2.S COVID-19 vaccine or a placebo. The rearrangement links TRBV11-2 to TRBJ1-2; weak D call: TRBD1 (6 bases). This specimen was peripheral blood, taken in a trial of Ad26.COV2.S vaccine versus placebo. The CDR3 region has the DNA TGTGCCAGCAGCTTAGATGGGCGACAGGAGAAAAACTATGGCTACACCTTC. Its translation: CASSLDGRQEKNYGYTF.